This T cell receptor beta chain was recorded in a study of Ad26.COV2.S vaccination and SARS-CoV-2 variants. Clones were read by immunoSEQ multiplex PCR, and TCRdb kept only the in-frame ones, dropping some. This sample has about 350,000 clones, with about 87% found just once. As for treatment: about 20 received Ad26.COV2.S at low or high dose, single or two shots; roughly five received placebo; per-sample allocation not given. Vaccine and placebo recipients were sampled on day 63 after the first injection. Germline V gene sequence: CDR1 SGHNT, CDR2 YYREEE (reference sequence). CDR3 length: 14 residues. V was pared by 5 bases and J by 0 bases, with 12 bases between.

V gene TRBV5-4 combines with J gene TRBJ2-7; the D gene could be TRBD1 or TRBD2 (5 bases each). The source is a person between 18 and 59 years old who received the Ad26.COV2.S COVID-19 vaccine or a placebo. The sample in question was peripheral blood, obtained in a trial of Ad26.COV2.S vaccine versus placebo. For the CDR3, the DNA is TGTGCCAGCAGACCACGTGGGGGCTCCTACGAGCAGTACTTC. Translated, it gives CASRPRGGSYEQYF. The full variable domain, in which reference TRBV5-4 and TRBJ2-7 provide the parts outside the CDR3, is ETGVTQSPTHLIKTRGQQVTLRCSSQSGHNTVSWYQQALGQGPQFIFQYYREEENGRGNFPPRFSGLQFPNYSSELNVNALELDDSALYLCASRPRGGSYEQYFGPGTRLTVT.